This passage covers 21 T cell receptor beta chains from one sample sequenced in a study of blood T cell repertoires in COVID-19 (dated by TCRdb to 2018 to 2021). Library method: the immunoSEQ multiplex PCR assay. In its TCRdb copy, this immuneACCESS table keeps in-frame sequences only and misses some clones. Where compared with another copy, unresolved V genes explain less than half of these, and the others have no known cause. This sample is represented by some 47,000 clones; around 80% of them were singletons. The ten largest make up over 40% of the sample. Sequenced input: peripheral blood. All receptors derive from a human donor in a cohort sampled during active COVID-19.

V and J are TRBV6-1 and TRBJ2-5; TRBD2 matches 8 bases. Germline CDR1 MNHNS, CDR2 SASEGT. This CDR3 is 15 amino acids long. J lost 1 base, V lost 3 bases, and 4 bases had no gene match. The CDR3 protein is CASSDGGGFQETQYF. The CDR3, as DNA: TGTGCCAGCAGTGACGGGGGGGGTTTCCAAGAGACCCAGTACTTC.

This sequence joins TRBV18 and TRBJ1-2; TRBD1 matches at 12 bases. This CDR3 comprises 15 residues. Germline trimming cut 0 bases from V and 8 bases from J; bases unmatched to any gene: 4. The germline V gene encodes CDR1 KGHSH and CDR2 LQKENI. The CDR3 DNA is TGTGCCAGCTCACCACCCGGGACAGGGGGCGCGGGCTACACCTTC. As protein: CASSPPGTGGAGYTF.

Written as DNA, the CDR3 is TGTGCCAGCAGCCAGGCGACAGGCAACTATGGCTACACCTTC. It specifies CASSQATGNYGYTF. V gene TRBV7-2 combines with J gene TRBJ1-2; tentative D call: TRBD1 (6 bases). V lost 5 bases to trimming and J lost 2 bases, with 12 bases between them. Germline lookup yields CDR1 SGHTA and CDR2 FQGNSA. CDR3 length equals 14 residues.

The V call is TRBV5-1, the J call TRBJ2-3, with D perhaps TRBD2 (7 bases). Germline V gene sequence: CDR1 SGHRS, CDR2 YFSETQ. CDR3 length equals 16 residues. V dropped 0 bases and J dropped 1 base, with 12 bases sitting between them. The DNA of the CDR3 is TGCGCCAGCAGCTTGGAATTGCGGGGGCGCACAGATACGCAGTATTTT. Residues: CASSLELRGRTDTQYF. The complete variable domain, with remaining parts taken from reference TRBV5-1 and TRBJ2-3, reads KAGVTQTPRYLIKTRGQQVTLSCSPISGHRSVSWYQQTPGQGLQFLFEYFSETQRNKGNFPGRFSGRQFSNSRSEMNVSTLELGDSALYLCASSLELRGRTDTQYFGPGTRLTVL.

This clone was detected only once. V and J are TRBV19 and TRBJ2-1, with D maybe TRBD2 (6 bases). Germline-derived CDR1 and CDR2 are LNHDA and SQIVND (reference sequence). V lost 5 bases, J lost 8 bases, and 16 bases lay in between. There are 14 residues in the CDR3. CDR3 loop: CASSGDSSPDEQFF. DNA of the CDR3: TGTGCCAGTAGTGGGGACTCTAGCCCCGATGAGCAGTTCTTC.

The chain uses TRBV15 and TRBJ2-1; 12 nucleotides align to TRBD2. The CDR3 spans 16 residues. J gave up 4 bases and V 0 bases, and 1 base lay outside the gene matches. Per the germline V gene, CDR1 is LNHNV and CDR2 is YYDKDF (reference sequence). CDR3 coding DNA: TGTGCCACCAGCAGAGATACTAGCGGGGGGTACAATGAGCAGTTCTTC. The encoded protein is CATSRDTSGGYNEQFF.

This clone was counted a single time. The V call is TRBV19, the J call TRBJ1-1, with 8 bases identical to TRBD1. Trimming removed 6 bases from V and 1 base from J; junction bases left unmatched: 7. The CDR3 runs 15 residues. In germline, CDR1 is LNHDA, CDR2 SQIVND (reference sequence). The CDR3 DNA follows: TGTGCCAGTAGAACGACAGGGGAACCGAACACTGAAGCTTTCTTT. It codes for CASRTTGEPNTEAFF.

This clone has a single count. This chain connects TRBV30 to TRBJ2-1, with D hard to call. The CDR3 has 13 residues. V lost 4 bases to trimming and J lost 5 bases, with 12 bases between them. CDR1 is GTSNPN and CDR2 is SVGIG in the germline V gene (reference sequence). The DNA for the CDR3 is TGTGCCTGGACCGTCATCAGAAACAATGAGCAGTTCTTC. Protein: CAWTVIRNNEQFF.

The chain recombines TRBV5-1 with TRBJ1-5; TRBD1 matches at 9 bases. V gave up 4 bases and J gave up 7 bases; unmatched junction bases: 3. Per germline, CDR1 SGHRS and CDR2 YFSETQ. The length of the CDR3 is 13 residues. CDR3 nucleotides: TGCGCCAGCAGCCCAGGACAGGGGCAGCCCCAGCATTTT. Encoded protein: CASSPGQGQPQHF.

The genes are TRBV20-1 and TRBJ1-2; TRBD1 matches at 7 bases. The CDR3 consists of 11 residues. The V gene end was trimmed by 8 bases and the J gene end by 6 bases; junction bases not matched to a gene: 6. The germline gives CDR1 DFQATT, CDR2 SNEGSKA (reference sequence). This CDR3 reads CSTLTGDGYTF. The CDR3 DNA sequence: TGCAGTACATTAACAGGGGATGGCTACACCTTC.

The chain uses TRBV10-3 and TRBJ2-3; no definite D call. CDR1 and CDR2 from the germline V gene are ENHRY and SYGVKD. The CDR3 totals 15 residues. Trimming shortened V by 3 bases and J by 9 bases, and 19 bases separated the two germline ends. CDR3 sequence: CAISETQESYKTQYF. For the CDR3, the DNA is TGTGCCATCAGTGAAACCCAAGAGTCCTATAAAACGCAGTATTTT.

The J gene is TRBJ2-5, the V gene TRBV18; D is perhaps TRBD2 (6 bases). Trimming stripped 5 bases from V and 5 bases from J, with 27 bases between. Germline assignment: CDR1 KGHSH and CDR2 LQKENI. The CDR3 length is 18 residues. CDR3 protein: CASSGFDGTPLVVETQYF. The CDR3 coding sequence is TGTGCCAGCTCAGGATTTGACGGGACTCCTCTGGTGGTGGAGACCCAGTACTTC. Based on the CDR3 plus reference TRBV18 and TRBJ2-5, the full variable domain is NAGVMQNPRHLVRRRGQEARLRCSPMKGHSHVYWYRQLPEEGLKFMVYLQKENIIDESGMPKERFSAEFPKEGPSILRIQQVVRGDSAAYFCASSGFDGTPLVVETQYFGPGTRLLVL.

The chain couples TRBV6-5 to TRBJ2-2, with TRBD1 matching over 7 bases. Trimming at V came to 6 bases and at J to 0 bases, leaving 4 bases not matched to a gene. The CDR3 consists of 15 residues. The V gene's germline CDR1 is MNHEY and CDR2 SVGAGI. The CDR3 loop reads CASSLQGPNTGELFF. The CDR3 nucleotides read TGTGCCAGCAGCCTACAGGGGCCGAACACCGGGGAGCTGTTTTTT.

The V call is TRBV19, the J call TRBJ1-5, with D perhaps TRBD1 (6 bases). Germline lookup yields CDR1 LNHDA and CDR2 SQIVND (reference sequence). Between the trimmed V and J ends, which lost 3 bases and 7 bases, there was a span of 22 bases. CDR3 length equals 17 residues. The CDR3 protein is CASSISFSRGAGQPQHF. The DNA for the CDR3 is TGTGCCAGTAGTATCTCTTTTAGCAGGGGCGCAGGCCAGCCCCAGCATTTT.

V and J are TRBV29-1 and TRBJ1-1; 9 bases align to TRBD1. Germline V gene data show CDR1 as SQVTM and CDR2 as ANQGSEA. The length of the CDR3 is 12 residues. Trimming cost V 6 bases and J 4 bases; bases outside gene matches: 3. CDR3 residues: CSVGQGATEAFF. For the CDR3, the DNA is TGCAGCGTGGGACAGGGAGCCACTGAAGCTTTCTTT. The full variable domain, in which reference TRBV29-1 and TRBJ1-1 provide the parts outside the CDR3, is SAVISQKPSRDICQRGTSLTIQCQVDSQVTMMFWYRQQPGQSLTLIATANQGSEATYESGFVIDKFPISRPNLTFSTLTVSNMSPEDSSIYLCSVGQGATEAFFGQGTRLTVV.

The chain is built from TRBV2 and TRBJ2-7; TRBD1 matches at 7 bases. The germline V gene encodes CDR1 SNHLY and CDR2 FYNNEI. The CDR3 covers 15 residues. With V trimmed by 5 bases and J by 6 bases, 13 bases remained unmatched. The chain's CDR3 is CASSRADRLAGEQYV. The DNA for the CDR3 is TGTGCCAGCAGTAGGGCGGACAGGTTGGCGGGCGAGCAGTACGTC.

This chain uses TRBV10-3 with TRBJ2-5; 15 bases are shared with TRBD2. CDR1 and CDR2 from the germline V gene are ENHRY and SYGVKD. J gave up 4 bases and V 5 bases, and 14 bases lay outside the gene matches. The CDR3 totals 19 residues. Here the CDR3 DNA reads TGTGCCATCAGTAAGGGACAGGGACTAGCGGGGGGCGGAACAGAGACCCAGTACTTC. It yields the protein CAISKGQGLAGGGTETQYF.

The V and J genes are TRBV10-1 and TRBJ2-1; D remains unclear. The V and J ends lost 1 base and 6 bases respectively, with 7 bases between them. The germline V gene has CDR1 WNHNN and CDR2 SYGVQD (reference sequence). The CDR3 loop spans 13 amino acids. The CDR3 DNA is TGCGCCAGCAGTGAGTTGGCGGTCAATGAGCAGTTCTTC. It specifies CASSELAVNEQFF.

This clone was observed a handful of times. This rearrangement joins TRBV2 to TRBJ2-2; 8 positions agree with TRBD2. Germline CDR1 is SNHLY and CDR2 is FYNNEI. V lost 4 bases to trimming and J lost 4 bases; unmatched junction nucleotides: 5. The CDR3 has 15 amino acids. As DNA, the CDR3 is TGTGCCAGCAGTGGGACACTAGCGGTCACCGGGGAGCTGTTTTTT. Translated, it gives CASSGTLAVTGELFF.

The chain has TRBV9 and TRBJ1-2; D is uncertain. Trimming removed 4 bases at V and 1 base at J, with 11 bases between. This CDR3 spans 14 amino acids. Germline CDR1 SGDLS, CDR2 YYNGEE. CDR3 in amino acids: CASSSAVINYGYTF. CDR3 DNA: TGTGCCAGCAGCTCGGCGGTGATTAACTATGGCTACACCTTC.

This clone was detected a few times. The V gene is TRBV6-6, the J gene TRBJ1-2; tentatively, D is TRBD1 (5 bases). Trimming took off 5 bases at V and 4 bases at J, with 11 bases between the two ends. The germline V gene has CDR1 MNHNY and CDR2 SVGAGI (reference sequence). This CDR3 is built from 13 residues. The CDR3 is CASSLQGGYGYTF. Here the CDR3 DNA reads TGTGCCAGCAGTCTCCAGGGAGGCTATGGCTACACCTTC.